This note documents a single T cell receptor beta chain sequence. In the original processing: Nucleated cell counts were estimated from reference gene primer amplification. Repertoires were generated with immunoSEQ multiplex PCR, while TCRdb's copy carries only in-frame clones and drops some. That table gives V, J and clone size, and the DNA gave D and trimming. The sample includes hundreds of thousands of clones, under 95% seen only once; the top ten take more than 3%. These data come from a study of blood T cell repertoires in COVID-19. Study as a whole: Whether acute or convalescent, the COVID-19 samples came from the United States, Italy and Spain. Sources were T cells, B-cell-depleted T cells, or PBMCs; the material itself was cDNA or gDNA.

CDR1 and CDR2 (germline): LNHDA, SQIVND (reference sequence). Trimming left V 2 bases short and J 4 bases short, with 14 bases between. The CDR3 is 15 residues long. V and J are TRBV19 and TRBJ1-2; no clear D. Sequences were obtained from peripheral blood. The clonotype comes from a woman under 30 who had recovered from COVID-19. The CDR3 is CASSISGPPLYGYTF. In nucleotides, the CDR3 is TGTGCCAGTAGTATATCTGGGCCCCCGCTCTATGGCTACACCTTC.